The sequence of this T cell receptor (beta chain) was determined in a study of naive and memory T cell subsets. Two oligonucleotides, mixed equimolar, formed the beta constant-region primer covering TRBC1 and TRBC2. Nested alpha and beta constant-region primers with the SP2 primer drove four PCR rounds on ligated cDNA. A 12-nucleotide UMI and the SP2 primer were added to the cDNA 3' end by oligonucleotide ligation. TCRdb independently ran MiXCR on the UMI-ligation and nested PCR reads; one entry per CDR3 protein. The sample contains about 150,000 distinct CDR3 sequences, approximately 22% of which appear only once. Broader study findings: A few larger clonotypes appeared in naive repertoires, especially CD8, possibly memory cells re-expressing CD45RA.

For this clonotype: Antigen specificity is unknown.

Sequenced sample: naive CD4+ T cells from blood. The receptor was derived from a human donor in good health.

CDR3 sequence (DNA): TGTGCCAGCAGTTTGGGGACAAACACAAAGGGAGAGACCCAGTACTTC. Its translation: CASSLGTNTKGETQYF. The chain couples TRBV28 to TRBJ2-5, with D possibly being TRBD1 (6 bases). The CDR3 spans 16 residues. Germline CDR1 is MDHEN and CDR2 is SYDVKM. The V gene lost 3 bases and the J gene lost 4 bases, with 18 bases spanning the gap.